This T cell receptor (beta chain) was sequenced during a study of blood T cell repertoires in COVID-19. The table came from immunoSEQ multiplex PCR; TCRdb's copy has only in-frame clones and leaves some out. Seen here are some 260,000 clones, 88% observed once, and the top ten hold more than 8.5%. CDR3 length: 14 amino acids. Germline CDR1 GTSNPN, CDR2 SVGIG (reference sequence). J lost 9 bases, V lost 3 bases, and 7 bases had no gene match. This clone has only a few counts. The material sequenced was peripheral blood. The V and J genes are TRBV30 and TRBJ2-1; TRBD2 matches 11 bases. This receptor was identified in a woman aged 70-85 years with COVID-19, enrolled during active disease. CDR3 region: CAWRGSGRAVEQFF. The CDR3 nucleotides read TGTGCCTGGAGGGGTAGCGGGAGGGCCGTTGAGCAGTTCTTC.